This TCR beta chain was retrieved from a study of PD-1 blockade in classical Hodgkin lymphoma. Study-wide background: Intravenous infusions of nivolumab 3 mg/kg reached patients every 2 weeks.

All patients relapsed after autologous stem cell transplantation, and brentuximab vedotin exposure varied. Using immunoSEQ multiplex PCR, the repertoire was profiled, and TCRdb retains in-frame clones only, with some absent. The table has some 65,000 clones, about 64% seen once. The sample was peripheral blood mononuclear cells (PBMCs), taken before the second cycle of nivolumab. The TCR originated in a human donor with classical Hodgkin lymphoma.

The CDR3 DNA reads as TGTGCCAGCAGCCGATTTACCGGGACAGGGGGCATGAACACTGAAGCTTTCTTT. It translates to CASSRFTGTGGMNTEAFF. The chain joins TRBV27 to TRBJ1-1; 12 nucleotides line up with TRBD1. Germline values: CDR1 MNHEY, CDR2 SMNVEV (reference sequence). The V segment lost 6 bases and the J segment 0 bases; nucleotides outside the gene matches: 11. The CDR3 contains 18 residues.